This T cell receptor beta chain was captured in a study of blood T cell repertoires in COVID-19. Study background: Acute and convalescent COVID-19 samples came from the United States, Italy and Spain.

The length of the CDR3 is 14 residues. Trimming took 7 bases from V and 5 from J, leaving 17 bases between them. Germline-derived CDR1 and CDR2 are MGHDK and SYGVNS. Measured with immunoSEQ multiplex PCR; TCRdb has only the in-frame clones, and not every one. The sample yields about 160,000 clones, over 80% seen once. The TCR comes from a woman aged 50 to 60 with acute or convalescent COVID-19. The specimen was peripheral blood. This chain connects TRBV25-1 to TRBJ1-1, with D possibly being TRBD1 (5 bases). CDR3 bases: TGTGCCAGCACGGATATCGGGGGACGGACTGAAGCTTTCTTT. This codes for CASTDIGGRTEAFF.